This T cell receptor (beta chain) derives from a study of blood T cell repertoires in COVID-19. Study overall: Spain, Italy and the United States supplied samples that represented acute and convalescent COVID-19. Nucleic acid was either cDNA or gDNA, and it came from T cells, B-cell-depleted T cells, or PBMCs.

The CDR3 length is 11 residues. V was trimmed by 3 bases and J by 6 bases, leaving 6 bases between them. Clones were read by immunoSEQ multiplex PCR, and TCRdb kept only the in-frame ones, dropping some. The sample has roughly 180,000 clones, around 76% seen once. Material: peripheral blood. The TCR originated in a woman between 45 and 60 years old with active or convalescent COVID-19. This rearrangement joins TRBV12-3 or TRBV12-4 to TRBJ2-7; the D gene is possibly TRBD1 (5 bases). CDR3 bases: TGTGCCAGCAGTTTTGGGGCCGAGCAGTACTTC. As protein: CASSFGAEQYF.